This entry concerns a single TCR beta chain. There is no known antigen for this receptor. No much larger clonotype is one base removed from it; base qualities were not supplied. The data derive from a study of blood T cell repertoires in COVID-19 (dated by TCRdb to the early 2020s). For the wider study: Samples from collaborators originated in the United States, Italy and Spain and spanned both the acute and convalescent phases of COVID-19. The material from the prospective study consisted of cDNA or gDNA derived from T cells, B-cell-depleted T cells, or PBMCs. Subjects who had been exposed to COVID-19, were actively infected with it, or had recovered from it provided the deeply sampled blood TCRbeta repertoires that made up the dataset. Samples came from the ongoing ImmuneRACE study (first 160 participants) plus 1,254 subjects from 6 global collaborators. The repertoires were released in a freely available public database meant as a resource for research on the immune response to SARS-CoV-2. Sample metadata almost always included a de-identified subject ID, COVID-19 status, age in years and sex. Where HLA class I and class II types were available, the types were taken from metadata supplied by the sample provider, not from assay-based typing.

One collaborating source in Seattle enrolled patients while the patients were actively infected and followed the patients over time throughout the course of disease. Each collaborating institution followed its own protocols to collect whole blood in K2EDTA tubes. For TCRbeta analysis, collaborators shipped samples as frozen whole blood, isolated PBMCs, or DNA extracted from either of those sample types. TCRbeta CDR3 regions were amplified from genomic DNA using the immunoSEQ Assay, a bias-controlled multiplex PCR. Per the source publication's procedure: Within the assay, amplification of reference gene primers was used to estimate how many nucleated cells each sample contained. To quantify the absolute abundance of each unique TCRbeta CDR3 rearrangement, sequence reads were collapsed and filtered. For each sample, productive Simpson clonality was calculated by taking the square root of Simpson's diversity index across productive rearrangements. Drawn from immuneACCESS, this table holds only the in-frame rearrangements with V and J called that TCRdb kept. Clones are partly lost; checked studies trace under half to an unresolved V gene and leave the rest unexplained. V, J and clone size derive from that table, while D and trimming were established from the DNA sequence. The sample table contains 220,000 or so clones; only one count was recorded for about 85% of them. 10% of the sample goes to the ten largest clones.

What the study reported, not specific to this receptor: How much clinical and demographic metadata was included differed by source and by participant, and the metadata was provided uncurated.

The CDR3 runs 15 amino acids, cysteine and phenylalanine included. Of the read, only the CDR3 DNA is kept; its 45 bases are in frame from base 1. The junction carries 6 bases between V and J, which are trimmed by 0 bases and 2 bases respectively. Per the germline V gene, SGDLS is the CDR1 and YYNGEE is the CDR2. This clonotype was sampled from a woman between 45 and 65 years old with COVID-19, enrolled during active disease. The V and J segments used are TRBV9 and TRBJ1-6; the D gene is possibly TRBD1, with 5 bases matching. Sequenced: peripheral blood. Here the CDR3 is given as CASSVAGTYNSPLHF. The bases are TGTGCCAGCAGCGTAGCAGGGACCTATAATTCACCCCTCCACTTT.